These 20 T cell receptor beta chains were all obtained from the same sample, sequenced in a study of blood T cell repertoires in COVID-19. Data came from immunoSEQ multiplex PCR; TCRdb stores just in-frame clones and leaves some out. The data show 340,000 or so clones, with around 86% seen just once and 1% held by the top ten. Sequencing input: peripheral blood. The receptors shown here come from a man over 45 with active or convalescent COVID-19.

V gene TRBV30 combines with J gene TRBJ2-7, with 7 bases that match TRBD2. From germline, CDR1 is GTSNPN and CDR2 SVGIG (reference sequence). The V segment lost 2 bases and the J segment 0 bases; nucleotides outside the gene matches: 10. The CDR3 runs 16 residues. This chain's CDR3 is CAWSRESGALSYEQYF. CDR3 DNA: TGTGCCTGGAGTCGAGAAAGCGGGGCCCTCTCCTACGAGCAGTACTTC.

J is TRBJ1-2 and V is TRBV5-1; a possible D gene is TRBD1 (6 bases). From germline, CDR1 is SGHRS and CDR2 YFSETQ. Trimming shortened V by 0 bases and J by 0 bases, and 12 bases separated the two germline ends. The CDR3 is 16 residues long. CDR3 loop: CASSLEGGNSNYGYTF. The CDR3 DNA is TGCGCCAGCAGCTTGGAGGGGGGGAATTCTAACTATGGCTACACCTTC.

The rearrangement joins TRBV5-4 to TRBJ2-7, with D tentatively TRBD2 (5 bases). Trimming took off 4 bases at V and 1 base at J, with 9 bases between the two ends. The CDR3 totals 13 residues. Germline CDR1 and CDR2: SGHNT and YYREEE (reference sequence). This CDR3 reads CASSNRDSYEQYF. The CDR3 coding sequence is TGTGCCAGCAGCAACCGGGATTCCTACGAGCAGTACTTC.

The count of this clone is one. CDR3: CASSPPGGRAREQYF. CDR3 DNA: TGTGCCAGCAGCCCACCAGGAGGGAGGGCTAGAGAGCAGTACTTC. This chain joins TRBV6-5 and TRBJ2-7; 7 bases match TRBD2. The length of the CDR3 is 15 residues. The ends lost 6 bases at V and 7 bases at J; junction bases unmatched: 15. Germline V lookup: CDR1 MNHEY, CDR2 SVGAGI.

This sequence joins TRBV14 and TRBJ1-6; 8 nucleotides agree with TRBD1. Germline CDR1 reads SGHDN; CDR2 reads FVKESK. V was clipped by 0 bases and J by 10 bases; unmatched bases: 8. This CDR3 is 16 amino acids long. The CDR3 DNA follows: TGTGCCAGCAGCCAAGATCAGGGGACAGGTTTGTCACCCCTCCACTTT. The encoded protein is CASSQDQGTGLSPLHF.

The V call is TRBV28, the J call TRBJ2-6, with D tentatively TRBD2 (6 bases). CDR1 MDHEN and CDR2 SYDVKM come from the germline V gene. The CDR3 is 14 amino acids. The germline V and J ends were trimmed by 7 bases and 2 bases, with 9 bases remaining between them. The CDR3 sequence: CASKAGTGANVLTF. CDR3 nucleotides: TGTGCCAGCAAAGCGGGTACTGGGGCCAACGTCCTGACTTTC. Full variable domain (missing parts from reference TRBV28 and TRBJ2-6): DVKVTQSSRYLVKRTGEKVFLECVQDMDHENMFWYRQDPGLGLRLIYFSYDVKMKEKGDIPEGYSVSREKKERFSLILESASTNQTSMYLCASKAGTGANVLTFGAGSRLTVL.

This CDR3 is CASSPWDREAGNTIYF. The CDR3 DNA sequence: TGTGCCAGCTCACCATGGGACAGAGAAGCTGGAAACACCATATATTTT. The chain combines TRBV18 with TRBJ1-3; 7 nucleotides match TRBD1. The CDR3 has 16 residues. Losses at the gene ends were 2 bases for V and 2 bases for J; bases not matched to a gene: 6. Germline loops: CDR1 KGHSH, CDR2 LQKENI.

This clone appeared a single time. The rearrangement links TRBV4-2 to TRBJ1-1; perhaps TRBD1 as D (5 bases). CDR3 length equals 15 residues. V shed 0 bases and J shed 1 base, with 9 bases lying between them. The germline V gene encodes CDR1 LGHNA and CDR2 YNFKEQ. In DNA, the CDR3 is TGTGCCAGCAGCCAAGATAGACAGACGAACACTGAAGCTTTCTTT. Its translation is CASSQDRQTNTEAFF.

This chain joins TRBV5-1 and TRBJ2-6; 7 nucleotides agree with TRBD1. CDR3 length: 18 residues. Looked up from germline, CDR1 is SGHRS and CDR2 is YFSETQ. Trimming took 0 bases from V and 0 from J; bases not matched to a gene: 6. DNA for the CDR3: TGCGCCAGCAGCTTGGGAGGGGGCGCAAACTCTGGGGCCAACGTCCTGACTTTC. It specifies CASSLGGGANSGANVLTF.

The V and J genes are TRBV11-3 and TRBJ2-1; a weak D match, TRBD1 (6 bases). CDR1 is SGHNT, CDR2 YENEEA, per germline. The CDR3 totals 15 residues. Trimming took off 0 bases at V and 5 bases at J, with 11 bases between the two ends. This CDR3 reads CASSLEGHPNNEQFF. CDR3 nucleotide sequence: TGTGCCAGCAGCTTAGAGGGACATCCTAACAATGAGCAGTTCTTC.

This sequence joins TRBV10-3 and TRBJ2-2, with 7 positions matching TRBD1. The CDR3 runs 14 residues. Germline CDR1 is ENHRY and CDR2 is SYGVKD. V trimming: 4 bases; J trimming: 3 bases; junction bases outside the gene matches: 2. The CDR3, as DNA: TGTGCCATCAGTGGGGGGACAGACACCGGGGAGCTGTTTTTT. Amino acid sequence: CAISGGTDTGELFF.

This chain links TRBV19 with TRBJ2-5; D is perhaps TRBD1 (6 bases). This CDR3 region has 14 residues. Trimming stripped 2 bases from V and 2 bases from J, with 9 bases between. CDR1 and CDR2 from the germline V gene are LNHDA and SQIVND (reference sequence). The CDR3, as DNA: TGTGCCAGTAGTATACAGGGGACACAAGAGACCCAGTACTTC. Amino acids: CASSIQGTQETQYF.

This rearrangement joins TRBV7-2 to TRBJ1-6; the D is unclear. CDR1 is SGHTA, CDR2 FQGNSA, per germline. CDR3 length: 12 residues. The V end was cut by 1 base, the J end by 10 bases, with 5 bases between. In nucleotides, the CDR3 is TGTGCCAGCAGCTTAGATGGCTCACCCCTCCACTTT. Protein product: CASSLDGSPLHF.

The chain carries TRBV2 and TRBJ2-5; 7 bases line up with TRBD1. Germline-derived CDR1 and CDR2 are SNHLY and FYNNEI. The ends lost 7 bases at V and 4 bases at J; junction bases unmatched: 9. This CDR3 has 14 residues. The CDR3 DNA reads TGTGCCAGCAACCAAGACAGGGCGGGAGAGACCCAGTACTTC. This gives the protein CASNQDRAGETQYF.

The chain links TRBV18 to TRBJ1-1, with TRBD1 as a possible D gene (6 bases). Germline CDR1 is KGHSH and CDR2 is LQKENI. V lost 1 base to trimming and J lost 10 bases, with 19 bases between them. The CDR3 has 15 amino acids. DNA of the CDR3: TGTGCCAGCTCACCACAGGGTGCAGGGGCGATCCGAGCTTTCTTT. The encoded protein is CASSPQGAGAIRAFF.

The chain employs TRBV4-3 and TRBJ2-2; 14 nucleotides align to TRBD2. In germline, CDR1 is LGHNA, CDR2 YSLEER. The CDR3 extends over 18 amino acids. Germline trimming cut 6 bases from V and 3 bases from J; bases unmatched to any gene: 9. The CDR3 loop is CASSPRLAGGPDTGELFF. The CDR3 DNA reads as TGCGCCAGCAGTCCTAGACTAGCGGGGGGGCCTGACACCGGGGAGCTGTTTTTT.

The chain has TRBV14 and TRBJ1-2; tentatively, D is TRBD1 (5 bases). There are 17 residues in the CDR3. V lost 0 bases and J lost 1, with 15 bases in between. Germline V CDR1 and CDR2: SGHDN, FVKESK. CDR3 region: CASSQEGRGEINYGYTF. CDR3 nucleotide sequence: TGTGCCAGCAGCCAAGAAGGGAGGGGCGAGATTAACTATGGCTACACCTTC. The whole variable domain, filled in from reference TRBV14 and TRBJ1-2, reads EAGVTQFPSHSVIEKGQTVTLRCDPISGHDNLYWYRRVMGKEIKFLLHFVKESKQDESGMPNNRFLAERTGGTYSTLKVQPAELEDSGVYFCASSQEGRGEINYGYTFGSGTRLTVV.

This chain links TRBV2 with TRBJ1-5, with a weak D call TRBD1 (6 bases). The CDR3 totals 16 residues. Germline assignment: CDR1 SNHLY and CDR2 FYNNEI. V lost 6 bases, J lost 0 bases, and 15 bases lay in between. This CDR3 reads CASRGQSGGSNQPQHF. CDR3 DNA: TGTGCCAGCAGAGGACAGTCGGGGGGTAGCAATCAGCCCCAGCATTTT.

J is TRBJ2-5 and V is TRBV2; D is perhaps TRBD2 (5 bases). Germline loops: CDR1 SNHLY, CDR2 FYNNEI. Trimming removed 7 bases at V and 7 bases at J, with 16 bases between. The CDR3 has 13 amino acids. CDR3: CASTDLWTGTQYF. CDR3 DNA: TGTGCCAGCACTGATCTGTGGACTGGGACCCAGTACTTC.

A single count supports this clone. The rearrangement joins TRBV9 to TRBJ1-6; D gene uncertain. This CDR3 has 13 residues. Looked up from germline, CDR1 is SGDLS and CDR2 is YYNGEE. V gave up 1 base and J gave up 7 bases, with 6 bases separating them. Here the CDR3 reads CASSVLSNSPLHF. The DNA for the CDR3 is TGTGCCAGCAGCGTACTATCCAATTCACCCCTCCACTTT.